This entry concerns a single T cell receptor beta chain. No antigen is known for it. Within one base of it there is no much larger clone, and no base qualities were kept. The data were taken from a study of blood T cell repertoires in COVID-19 (dated by TCRdb to the early 2020s). Context from the whole study: Samples covering the acute and convalescent phases of COVID-19 were provided by collaborators in the United States, Italy and Spain. The samples were drawn from the first 160 participants of the ongoing ImmuneRACE study and from some 1,300 subjects provided by 6 global collaborators. Sample metadata almost always included a de-identified subject ID, COVID-19 status, age in years and sex. Where HLA class I and class II types were available, the types were taken from metadata supplied by the sample provider, not from assay-based typing. The repertoires were released in a freely available public database meant as a resource for research on the immune response to SARS-CoV-2. The dataset comprised deeply sampled blood TCRbeta repertoires from subjects exposed to, actively infected with, or recovered from COVID-19. The material from the prospective study consisted of cDNA or gDNA derived from T cells, B-cell-depleted T cells, or PBMCs.

The immunoSEQ Assay, a bias-controlled multiplex PCR, was used to amplify TCRbeta CDR3 regions from genomic DNA. In the source study's methods: The number of nucleated cells in each sample was estimated from the amplification of reference gene primers within the assay. Sequence reads were collapsed and filtered to measure the absolute abundance of every unique TCRbeta CDR3 rearrangement. Productive Simpson clonality was computed per sample as the square root of Simpson's diversity index over productive rearrangements. The immuneACCESS repertoire file appears here via TCRdb, limited to in-frame rearrangements. These files lack a portion of the clones; in checked studies, under half of the deficit traces to unresolved V genes, and the cause of the others is not known. The DNA was the basis for D and trimming; V, J and clone size are from that table. The sample data list fewer than 250,000 clones, and roughly four fifths of these were observed just once. Of the sample, over 10% is held by the ten largest clones.

At the junction V is shortened by 6 bases and J by 7 bases; bases outside the gene matches: 12. The CDR3 spans 15 residues, from the cysteine through the phenylalanine. The entry retains the CDR3 DNA only, 45 bases that are in frame from base 1. Sequences LGHDT (CDR1) and YNNKEL (CDR2) are obtained from the germline V gene (reference sequence). Broader findings and caveats from the paper: Clinical and demographic metadata were provided uncurated, with the amount varying by source and participant.

Whole blood was collected in K2EDTA tubes by collaborating institutions according to the institutions' own protocols. For TCRbeta analysis, collaborators shipped samples in one of three forms: frozen whole blood, isolated PBMCs, or DNA extracted from either of those sample types. This sequence originates from a woman in her 50s with acute or convalescent COVID-19. Recombination linked TRBV3-1 (or the pseudogene TRBV3-2) to TRBJ2-1, and 7 junction bases match TRBD2. Sequenced sample: peripheral blood. The DNA is TGTGCCAGCAGGCCGGCTAGCGGAGAAAAGAATGAGCAGTTCTTC. Its protein product is CASRPASGEKNEQFF.